The 27 T cell receptor beta chains listed next were all sequenced from one sample in a study of shared clonotypes between healthy human individuals. Profiling relied on immunoSEQ multiplex PCR, and the TCRdb table lists in-frame clones only, not all of them. The top ten hold 0.06% of the sample, which has about 530,000 clones, less than 96% seen once. Sequencing used naive CD4+ T cells sorted from blood. The subset was: CD45RA+ positively selected. The receptors stem from a woman in her twenties or thirties in good health.

This chain uses TRBV27 with TRBJ2-7, with TRBD2 as a possible D gene (5 bases). This CDR3 comprises 13 residues. Per the germline V gene, CDR1 is MNHEY and CDR2 is SMNVEV (reference sequence). V dropped 8 bases and J dropped 0 bases, with 11 bases sitting between them. The DNA of the CDR3 is TGTGCCAGCCGGGCGGGCGCCTCCTACGAGCAGTACTTC. This sequence encodes CASRAGASYEQYF.

This clone occurred once. This sequence joins TRBV18 and TRBJ2-1, with 7 positions matching TRBD2. Germline V gene lookup returns CDR1 KGHSH and CDR2 LQKENI. The CDR3 runs 16 residues. V lost 0 bases to trimming and J lost 2 bases; unmatched junction nucleotides: 4. The CDR3 DNA reads as TGTGCCAGCTCACCACCGGAGGGGACTACCTACAATGAGCAGTTCTTC. As protein: CASSPPEGTTYNEQFF.

This clone appeared once. Different DNA sequences within this sample yield the same CDR3. The CDR3 nucleotides are TGTGCCAGCAGCTTGGGAGGGTCTTCTGGAAACACCATATATTTT. It specifies CASSLGGSSGNTIYF. The J gene is TRBJ1-3, the V gene TRBV5-4; D remains unclear. Germline V lookup: CDR1 SGHNT, CDR2 YYREEE (reference sequence). The CDR3 covers 15 residues. The V gene lost 0 bases and the J gene lost 1 base, with 8 bases spanning the gap. The whole variable domain, remainder taken from reference TRBV5-4 and TRBJ1-3, is ETGVTQSPTHLIKTRGQQVTLRCSSQSGHNTVSWYQQALGQGPQFIFQYYREEENGRGNFPPRFSGLQFPNYSSELNVNALELDDSALYLCASSLGGSSGNTIYFGEGSWLTVV.

The chain has TRBV4-1 and TRBJ2-4; 10 bases agree with TRBD2. This CDR3 region has 20 residues. V lost 2 bases to trimming and J lost 1 base; unmatched junction nucleotides: 14. Germline V gives CDR1 MGHRA, CDR2 YSYEKL. CDR3 residues: CASSQTPVAGGGGAKNIQYF. For the CDR3, the DNA is TGCGCCAGCAGCCAAACACCTGTAGCGGGAGGCGGGGGGGCCAAAAACATTCAGTACTTC.

The chain links TRBV19 to TRBJ1-5; D remains ambiguous. CDR1 LNHDA and CDR2 SQIVND come from the germline V gene (reference sequence). This CDR3 is built from 14 residues. V was cut by 6 bases and J by 4 bases, with 13 bases left in between. The CDR3 DNA reads TGTGCCAGTAGGCAACTACACCTAAATCAGCCCCAGCATTTT. The encoded protein is CASRQLHLNQPQHF.

In this sample, this clone turned up once. The rearrangement joins TRBV27 to TRBJ2-7; 11 positions agree with TRBD2. The CDR3 spans 13 residues. V was clipped by 6 bases and J by 5 bases; unmatched bases: 3. Germline V lookup: CDR1 MNHEY, CDR2 SMNVEV (reference sequence). In nucleotides, the CDR3 is TGTGCCAGCAGGAATAGCGGGAGGGACGAGCAGTACTTC. This codes for CASRNSGRDEQYF.

The J gene is TRBJ2-3, the V gene TRBV4-2; the D is unclear. Trimming took off 0 bases at V and 0 bases at J, with 16 bases between the two ends. The CDR3 length is 18 residues. CDR1 and CDR2 (germline): LGHNA, YNFKEQ. This chain's CDR3 is CASSQDGAYGISTDTQYF. CDR3 bases: TGTGCCAGCAGCCAAGATGGAGCTTATGGAATTAGCACAGATACGCAGTATTTT.

The J gene is TRBJ2-5, the V gene TRBV5-1; a possible D gene is TRBD1 (6 bases). CDR1 is SGHRS and CDR2 is YFSETQ in the germline V gene. Trimming cost V 4 bases and J 0 bases, with 10 bases left between them. This CDR3 contains 14 residues. This CDR3 reads CASSATGNQETQYF. CDR3 nucleotides: TGCGCCAGCAGCGCCACAGGGAACCAAGAGACCCAGTACTTC.

V and J are TRBV13 and TRBJ2-3; 9 bases line up with TRBD2. Trimming at V came to 5 bases and at J to 7 bases, leaving 16 bases not matched to a gene. CDR1 and CDR2 from the germline V gene are PRHDT and FYEKMQ (reference sequence). The CDR3 has 17 amino acids. In DNA, the CDR3 is TGTGCCAGCAGCCCAGAAACGAATAGCGGGAGAGGAAATACGCAGTATTTT. It yields the protein CASSPETNSGRGNTQYF.

Written as DNA, the CDR3 is TGTGCCAGCAGTTTTGCATATGGGTCGGGGTCTTGGGGCGAGCAGTACTTC. Its translation: CASSFAYGSGSWGEQYF. The chain uses TRBV28 and TRBJ2-5; perhaps TRBD2 as D (5 bases). The assigned J gene may be wrong: the sequence end matches TRBJ2-7 better. The CDR3 contains 17 residues. CDR1 and CDR2 (germline): MDHEN, SYDVKM.

The V and J genes are TRBV11-1 and TRBJ2-7; 7 bases fit TRBD2. J was trimmed by 2 bases and V by 3 bases; bases with no gene match: 4. The germline V gene has CDR1 SGHAT and CDR2 FQDESV (reference sequence). This CDR3 comprises 14 residues. The CDR3 DNA reads TGTGCCAGCAGCTTTGGGGCGGGAGCCTACGAGCAGTACTTC. It translates to CASSFGAGAYEQYF.

This chain links TRBV5-1 with TRBJ2-5, with a weak D call TRBD2 (6 bases). V was shortened by 4 bases and J by 2 bases, with 12 bases between the two germline ends. The CDR3 extends over 14 amino acids. Germline assignment: CDR1 SGHRS and CDR2 YFSETQ. CDR3 loop: CASSTGLKQETQYF. The CDR3 region has the DNA TGCGCCAGCAGCACGGGACTGAAACAAGAGACCCAGTACTTC.

The chain combines TRBV6-6 with TRBJ2-1; D assignment may be TRBD1 or TRBD2 (5 bases each). The CDR3 is 15 residues long. Trimming left V 3 bases short and J 4 bases short, with 13 bases between. The germline CDR1 and CDR2 sequences are MNHNY and SVGAGI (reference sequence). CDR3 DNA: TGTGCCAGCAGTTATGGGGGAACGGAATACAATGAGCAGTTCTTC. This translates into CASSYGGTEYNEQFF.

This chain joins TRBV19 and TRBJ2-7; 12 bases match TRBD2. Germline loops: CDR1 LNHDA, CDR2 SQIVND (reference sequence). V shed 4 bases and J 3 bases; nucleotides not matched to a gene: 10. CDR3 length: 17 residues. CDR3 sequence: CASSTRTSGIGGYEQYF. For the CDR3, the DNA is TGTGCCAGTAGTACCCGGACTAGCGGGATAGGGGGCTACGAGCAGTACTTC.

This rearrangement joins TRBV25-1 to TRBJ2-1; D may correspond to TRBD1 or TRBD2 (5 bases each). The CDR3 is 18 residues long. The V and J ends lost 2 bases and 7 bases respectively, with 24 bases between them. The germline V gene encodes CDR1 MGHDK and CDR2 SYGVNS. DNA of the CDR3: TGTGCCAGCAGTGAAGTCCTCGGGACGGTGGGCTCCGGGAATGAGCAGTTCTTC. It specifies CASSEVLGTVGSGNEQFF.

This clone was seen only once. CDR3 region: CASSYQEWEISYEQYF. The CDR3 nucleotides read TGTGCCAGCTCCTACCAGGAGTGGGAGATTTCCTACGAGCAGTACTTC. The V call is TRBV18, the J call TRBJ2-7, with D tentatively TRBD2 (5 bases). The V end lost 6 bases, the J end lost 1 base, and 19 bases lay between the germline ends. CDR1 KGHSH and CDR2 LQKENI come from the germline V gene. The CDR3 sequence is 16 residues long.

This clone was seen once. This chain uses TRBV29-1 with TRBJ1-2; the D gene is possibly TRBD1 (5 bases). V lost 5 bases to trimming and J lost 5 bases, with 24 bases between them. Germline V CDR1 and CDR2: SQVTM, ANQGSEA. This CDR3 contains 16 residues. This CDR3 is CSVRQTRPLMNYGYTF. The CDR3 DNA reads TGCAGCGTTAGACAGACACGACCTTTAATGAATTATGGCTACACCTTC.

CDR3 amino acids: CASSLAGRGDGYTF. The CDR3 region has the DNA TGTGCCAGCAGCTTAGCTGGCAGGGGCGACGGCTACACCTTC. The J gene is TRBJ1-2, the V gene TRBV7-9, with D possibly TRBD1 on 6 matching bases. The germline V and J ends were trimmed by 0 bases and 8 bases, with 13 bases remaining between them. The CDR3 contains 14 residues. Germline CDR1 SEHNR, CDR2 FQNEAQ (reference sequence).

This chain uses TRBV27 with TRBJ2-2; possible D gene TRBD2, 6 bases. The germline V gene encodes CDR1 MNHEY and CDR2 SMNVEV (reference sequence). This CDR3 spans 15 amino acids. V shed 3 bases and J shed 0 bases, with 8 bases lying between them. The CDR3 here is CASSLERANTGELFF. CDR3 DNA: TGTGCCAGCAGTTTGGAGCGGGCGAACACCGGGGAGCTGTTTTTT.

The J gene is TRBJ2-3, the V gene TRBV10-3, with D possibly TRBD2 on 6 matching bases. CDR1 and CDR2 from the germline V gene are ENHRY and SYGVKD. With 1 base removed from V and 0 bases from J, the gap between germline ends came to 8 bases. CDR3 length: 15 amino acids. CDR3 sequence reads: CAISEFAGSTDTQYF. For the CDR3, the DNA is TGTGCCATCAGTGAGTTTGCGGGAAGCACAGATACGCAGTATTTT.

The rearrangement uses TRBV4-1 and TRBJ1-1; D not resolved. Trimming left V 0 bases short and J 0 bases short, with 8 bases between. There are 15 residues in the CDR3. Germline loops: CDR1 MGHRA, CDR2 YSYEKL. The CDR3 DNA is TGCGCCAGCAGCCAAGATCAGGTATTGAACACTGAAGCTTTCTTT. This gives the protein CASSQDQVLNTEAFF.

V and J are TRBV7-9 and TRBJ2-7; 9 nucleotides line up with TRBD2. Germline V gene data show CDR1 as SEHNR and CDR2 as FQNEAQ (reference sequence). CDR3 length: 14 amino acids. After removal of 7 bases from V and 4 bases from J, the junction contained 8 bases not matched to a gene. As DNA, the CDR3 is TGTGCCAGCACCTTTTCGGCGGGGGGGTACGAGCAGTACTTC. The encoded protein is CASTFSAGGYEQYF.

The chain links TRBV28 to TRBJ2-5; 7 bases agree with TRBD1. TRBJ2-7 matches the DNA end more closely, so the J call is doubtful. The CDR3 covers 13 residues. The V gene's germline CDR1 is MDHEN and CDR2 SYDVKM. The CDR3 is CASYPRGSYEQYF. The DNA of the CDR3 is TGTGCCAGCTATCCCAGGGGGAGCTACGAGCAGTACTTC.

A single count supports this clone. The chain couples TRBV19 to TRBJ1-1; possible D gene TRBD1, 5 bases. The CDR3 covers 15 residues. Germline lookup yields CDR1 LNHDA and CDR2 SQIVND (reference sequence). Trimming removed 5 bases at V and 3 bases at J, with 16 bases between. In DNA, the CDR3 is TGTGCCAGTAGTCCCTTTGCCGGGGGTCACACTGAAGCTTTCTTT. Its translation is CASSPFAGGHTEAFF.

The gene calls are TRBV2 and TRBJ1-1; D unresolved. V was pared by 6 bases and J by 3 bases, with 11 bases between. The CDR3 contains 13 residues. Germline V gene data show CDR1 as SNHLY and CDR2 as FYNNEI. CDR3 bases: TGTGCCAGCAGCGGAATAAAGGACACTGAAGCTTTCTTT. Translated: CASSGIKDTEAFF. The variable domain in full, with the rest retrieved from reference TRBV2 and TRBJ1-1, is EPEVTQTPSHQVTQMGQEVILRCVPISNHLYFYWYRQILGQKVEFLVSFYNNEISEKSEIFDDQFSVERPDGSNFTLKIRSTKLEDSAMYFCASSGIKDTEAFFGQGTRLTVV.

This chain uses TRBV11-2 with TRBJ2-7; 7 bases align to TRBD2. This CDR3 has 15 residues. Germline V gene lookup returns CDR1 SGHAT and CDR2 FQNNGV. V lost 7 bases to trimming and J lost 2 bases; unmatched junction nucleotides: 11. The CDR3 protein is CASKLGGGSPYEQYF. The CDR3 coding sequence is TGTGCCAGCAAGTTAGGTGGCGGGAGCCCCTACGAGCAGTACTTC.

This chain's CDR3 is CASSSPRTGATYEQYF. CDR3 bases: TGTGCCAGCAGCTCCCCTCGGACAGGGGCAACCTACGAGCAGTACTTC. The V call is TRBV11-2, the J call TRBJ2-7; 9 nucleotides align to TRBD1. Germline V gene sequence: CDR1 SGHAT, CDR2 FQNNGV. V dropped 4 bases and J dropped 2; count of bases not matched to a gene: 9. CDR3 length: 16 amino acids.